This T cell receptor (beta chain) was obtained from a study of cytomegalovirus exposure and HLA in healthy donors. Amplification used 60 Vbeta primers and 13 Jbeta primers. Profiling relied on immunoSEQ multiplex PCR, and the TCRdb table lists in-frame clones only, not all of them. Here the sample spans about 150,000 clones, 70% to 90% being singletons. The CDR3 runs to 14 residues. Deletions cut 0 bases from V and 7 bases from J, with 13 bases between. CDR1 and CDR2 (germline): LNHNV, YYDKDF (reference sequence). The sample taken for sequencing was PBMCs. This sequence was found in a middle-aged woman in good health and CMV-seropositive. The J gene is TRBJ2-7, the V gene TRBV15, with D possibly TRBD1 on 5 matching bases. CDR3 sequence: CATSRDAVPGEQYF. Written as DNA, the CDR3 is TGTGCCACCAGCAGAGATGCGGTACCAGGGGAGCAGTACTTC. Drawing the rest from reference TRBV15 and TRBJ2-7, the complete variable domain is DAMVIQNPRYQVTQFGKPVTLSCSQTLNHNVMYWYQQKSSQAPKLLFHYYDKDFNNEADTPDNFQSRRPNTSFCFLDIRSPGLGDTAMYLCATSRDAVPGEQYFGPGTRLTVT.